Reported below is one T cell receptor (beta chain). Its cognate antigen is unknown. This sample was taken from a study of cytomegalovirus exposure and HLA in healthy donors. Study-wide results and caveats: No immune exposure information besides CMV serostatus was available. As was reported, the classifier diagnosed cytomegalovirus status with high specificity and sensitivity.

With 60 Vbeta and 13 Jbeta primers, the PCR was carried out. Sequenced by immunoSEQ multiplex PCR; TCRdb stores in-frame clones only, minus some. The sample lists some 90,000 clones, 60% to 80% occurring once. The sequence was obtained from a woman aged 50 to 60 in good health and CMV-seropositive. Input material: PBMCs.

The CDR3 is CASSLSPPPSYEQYF. CDR3 DNA sequence: TGCGCCAGCAGCTTGAGCCCACCACCTTCATACGAGCAGTACTTC. This chain links TRBV5-1 with TRBJ2-5; no firm D call. Near its end, the DNA agrees better with TRBJ2-7, so the J call may be wrong. Germline CDR1 is SGHRS and CDR2 is YFSETQ. There are 15 residues in the CDR3.